This T cell receptor (beta chain) is from a study of T cell clusters in autoimmune cytopenias. Study overall: Healthy donor controls had a mean age of approximately 57 years and median age of about 64 years.

TRB rearrangements were amplified by touch-down multiplex PCR with mixed TRB-A/B primers. TCRdb reprocessed the multiplex PCR reads and reports one entry per CDR3 protein, with no DNA. The sample data list around 6,200 distinct CDR3 sequences. Each sample's input was about 270 ng genomic DNA, about 38,000 genome equivalents. Germline V gene sequence: CDR1 KGHSH, CDR2 LQKENI. CDR3 length: 15 amino acids. This clonotype shows up as medium-sized by frequency. This sample was also put to use in a study of T cell repertoires in aging, cancer and after chemotherapy. From that study: Untreated cancer patients had significantly lower blood TCR diversity than age-matched healthy donors. In cancer patients, declining TCR diversity with age involved lost richness and lost evenness.

The clonotype was recovered from a human donor in good health. Specimen: peripheral blood. The chain uses TRBV18 and TRBJ2-7. The CDR3 region is CASSPAGGPSYEQYF.